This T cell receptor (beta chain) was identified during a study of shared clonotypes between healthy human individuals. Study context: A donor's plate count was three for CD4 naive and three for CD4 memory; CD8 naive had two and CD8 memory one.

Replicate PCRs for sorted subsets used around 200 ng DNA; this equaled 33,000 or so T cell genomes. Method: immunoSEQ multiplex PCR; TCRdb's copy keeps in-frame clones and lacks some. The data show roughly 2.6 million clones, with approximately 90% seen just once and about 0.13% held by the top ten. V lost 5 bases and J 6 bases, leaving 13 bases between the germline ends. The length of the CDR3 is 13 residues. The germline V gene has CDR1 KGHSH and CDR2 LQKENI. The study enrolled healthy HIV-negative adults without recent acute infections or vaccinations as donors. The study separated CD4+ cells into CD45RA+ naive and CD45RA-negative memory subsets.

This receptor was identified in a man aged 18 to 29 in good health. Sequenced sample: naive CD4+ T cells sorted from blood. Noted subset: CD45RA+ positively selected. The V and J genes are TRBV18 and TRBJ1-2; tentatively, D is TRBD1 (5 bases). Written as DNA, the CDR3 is TGTGCCAGCTCAGTGGGGCAGGGTAATGGCTACACCTTC. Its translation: CASSVGQGNGYTF.